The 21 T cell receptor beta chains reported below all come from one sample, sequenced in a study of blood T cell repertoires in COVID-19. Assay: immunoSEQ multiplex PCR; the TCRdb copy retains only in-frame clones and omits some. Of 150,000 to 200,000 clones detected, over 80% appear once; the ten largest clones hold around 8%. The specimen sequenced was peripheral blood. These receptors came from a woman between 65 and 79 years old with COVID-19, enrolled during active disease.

The CDR3 DNA is TGTGCCAGCAGCTCCGACCCGGGCGGGGAGCTGTTTTTT. This codes for CASSSDPGGELFF. This chain joins TRBV7-9 and TRBJ2-2; unclear D gene. The CDR3 is 13 amino acids. Trimming removed 4 bases from V and 7 bases from J, with 10 bases in between. Germline values: CDR1 SEHNR, CDR2 FQNEAQ (reference sequence).

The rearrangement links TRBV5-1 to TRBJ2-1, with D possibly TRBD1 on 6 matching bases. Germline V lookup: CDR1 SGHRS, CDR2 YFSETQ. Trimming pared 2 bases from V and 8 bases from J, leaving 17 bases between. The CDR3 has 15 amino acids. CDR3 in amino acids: CASSLRGSPFDEQFF. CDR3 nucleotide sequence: TGCGCCAGCAGCTTAAGGGGGAGCCCGTTCGATGAGCAGTTCTTC.

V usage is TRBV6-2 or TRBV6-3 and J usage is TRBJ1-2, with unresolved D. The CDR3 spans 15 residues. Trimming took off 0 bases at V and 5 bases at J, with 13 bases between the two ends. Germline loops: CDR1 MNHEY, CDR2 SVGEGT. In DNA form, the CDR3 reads TGTGCCAGCAGTTACTCGTACCTTTCAGCGTATGGCTACACCTTC. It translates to CASSYSYLSAYGYTF.

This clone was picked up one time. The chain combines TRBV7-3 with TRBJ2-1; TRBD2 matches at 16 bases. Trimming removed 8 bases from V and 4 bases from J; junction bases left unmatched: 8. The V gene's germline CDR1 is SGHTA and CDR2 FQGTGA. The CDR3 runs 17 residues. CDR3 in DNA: TGTGCCAGCTCACTAGGGACTAGCGGGAGGGGGTACAATGAGCAGTTCTTC. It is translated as CASSLGTSGRGYNEQFF.

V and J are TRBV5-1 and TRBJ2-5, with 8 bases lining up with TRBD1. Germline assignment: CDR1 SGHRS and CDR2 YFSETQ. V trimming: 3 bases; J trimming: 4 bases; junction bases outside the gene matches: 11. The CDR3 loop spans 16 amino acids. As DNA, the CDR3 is TGCGCCAGCAGCTCGACACCGGGGACAGGCGTAGAGACCCAGTACTTC. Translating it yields CASSSTPGTGVETQYF.

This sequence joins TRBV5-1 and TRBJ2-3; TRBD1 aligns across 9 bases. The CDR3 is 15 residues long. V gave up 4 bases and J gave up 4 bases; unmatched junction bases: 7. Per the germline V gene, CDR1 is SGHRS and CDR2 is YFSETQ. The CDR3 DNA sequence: TGCGCCAGCAGCCGCGGGACAGGGCAGTCAGATACGCAGTATTTT. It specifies CASSRGTGQSDTQYF.

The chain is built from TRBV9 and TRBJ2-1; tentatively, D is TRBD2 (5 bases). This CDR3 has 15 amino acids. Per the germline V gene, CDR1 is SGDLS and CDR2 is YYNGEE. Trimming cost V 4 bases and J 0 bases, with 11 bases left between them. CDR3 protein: CASSQAVSSYNEQFF. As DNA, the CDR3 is TGTGCCAGCAGCCAAGCGGTTAGCTCCTACAATGAGCAGTTCTTC.

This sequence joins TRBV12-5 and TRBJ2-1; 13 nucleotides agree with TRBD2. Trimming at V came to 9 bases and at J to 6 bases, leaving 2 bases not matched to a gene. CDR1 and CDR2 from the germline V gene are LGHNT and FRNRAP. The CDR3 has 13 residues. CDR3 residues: CASRTSGSNEQFF. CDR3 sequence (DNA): TGTGCTAGCAGGACTAGCGGGAGCAATGAGCAGTTCTTC.

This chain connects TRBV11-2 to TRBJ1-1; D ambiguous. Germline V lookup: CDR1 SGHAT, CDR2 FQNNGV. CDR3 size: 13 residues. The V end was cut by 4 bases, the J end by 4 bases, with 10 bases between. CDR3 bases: TGTGCCAGCAGCTGGCCGGGAGGCACTGAAGCTTTCTTT. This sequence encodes CASSWPGGTEAFF.

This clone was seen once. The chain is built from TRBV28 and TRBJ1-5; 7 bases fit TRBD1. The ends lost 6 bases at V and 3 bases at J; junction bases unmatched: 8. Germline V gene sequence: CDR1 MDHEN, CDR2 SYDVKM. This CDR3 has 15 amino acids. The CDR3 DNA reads TGTGCCAGCAGAGATGGACAGGTCAACAATCAGCCCCAGCATTTT. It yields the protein CASRDGQVNNQPQHF. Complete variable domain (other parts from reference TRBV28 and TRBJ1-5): DVKVTQSSRYLVKRTGEKVFLECVQDMDHENMFWYRQDPGLGLRLIYFSYDVKMKEKGDIPEGYSVSREKKERFSLILESASTNQTSMYLCASRDGQVNNQPQHFGDGTRLSIL.

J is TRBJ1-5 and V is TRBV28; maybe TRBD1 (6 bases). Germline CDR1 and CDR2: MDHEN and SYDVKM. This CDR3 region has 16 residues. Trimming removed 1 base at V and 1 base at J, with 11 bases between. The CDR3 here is CASSLSSRGSNQPQHF. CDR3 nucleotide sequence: TGTGCCAGCAGTTTATCAAGCAGGGGAAGCAATCAGCCCCAGCATTTT.

The CDR3 protein is CASAGKERAGTGELFF. CDR3 in DNA: TGTGCCAGCGCCGGGAAAGAGAGGGCGGGAACCGGGGAGCTGTTTTTT. The V gene is TRBV9, the J gene TRBJ2-2; perhaps TRBD2 as D (6 bases). The V and J ends lost 7 bases and 5 bases respectively, with 21 bases between them. The CDR3 spans 16 residues. CDR1 is SGDLS and CDR2 is YYNGEE in the germline V gene. Variable domain in full (rest from reference TRBV9 and TRBJ2-2): DSGVTQTPKHLITATGQRVTLRCSPRSGDLSVYWYQQSLDQGLQFLIQYYNGEERAKGNILERFSAQQFPDLHSELNLSSLELGDSALYFCASAGKERAGTGELFFGEGSRLTVL.

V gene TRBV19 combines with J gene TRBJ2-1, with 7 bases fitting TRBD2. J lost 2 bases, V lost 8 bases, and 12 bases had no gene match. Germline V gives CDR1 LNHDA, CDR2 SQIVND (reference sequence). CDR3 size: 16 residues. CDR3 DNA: TGTGCCAGTGGCACCGAGCGGGAAGCGACCTACAATGAGCAGTTCTTC. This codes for CASGTEREATYNEQFF.

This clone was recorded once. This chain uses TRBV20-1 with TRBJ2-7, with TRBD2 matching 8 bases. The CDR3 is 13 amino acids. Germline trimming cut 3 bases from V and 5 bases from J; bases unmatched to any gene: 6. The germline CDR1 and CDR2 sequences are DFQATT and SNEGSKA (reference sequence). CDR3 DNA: TGCAGTGCTAGTAGCGGGGCTCCTAACGAGCAGTACTTC. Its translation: CSASSGAPNEQYF.

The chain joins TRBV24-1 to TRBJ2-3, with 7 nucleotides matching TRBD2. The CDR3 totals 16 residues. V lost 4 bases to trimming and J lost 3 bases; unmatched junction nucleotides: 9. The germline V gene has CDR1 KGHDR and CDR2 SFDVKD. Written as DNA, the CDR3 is TGTGCCACCAGTGACCCTTTCCGGGGAGGGACAGATACGCAGTATTTT. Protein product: CATSDPFRGGTDTQYF.

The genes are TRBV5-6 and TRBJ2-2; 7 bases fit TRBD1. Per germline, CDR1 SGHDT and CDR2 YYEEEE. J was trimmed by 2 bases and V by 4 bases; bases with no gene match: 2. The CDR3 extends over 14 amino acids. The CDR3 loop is CASSRDRNTGELFF. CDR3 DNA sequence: TGTGCCAGCAGCCGGGACAGAAACACCGGGGAGCTGTTTTTT.

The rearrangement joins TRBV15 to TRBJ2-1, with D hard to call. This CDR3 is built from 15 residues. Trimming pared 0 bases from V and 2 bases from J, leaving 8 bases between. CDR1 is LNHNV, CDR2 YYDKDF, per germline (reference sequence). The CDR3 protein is CATSRDPAAYNEQFF. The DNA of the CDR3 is TGTGCCACCAGCAGAGATCCCGCAGCCTACAATGAGCAGTTCTTC.

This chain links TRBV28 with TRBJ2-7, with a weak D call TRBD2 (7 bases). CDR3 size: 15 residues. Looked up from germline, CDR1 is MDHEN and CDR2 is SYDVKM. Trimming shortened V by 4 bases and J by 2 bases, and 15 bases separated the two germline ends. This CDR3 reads CASSYPGGRPYEQYF. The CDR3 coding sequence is TGTGCCAGCAGTTACCCGGGGGGCAGACCCTACGAGCAGTACTTC.

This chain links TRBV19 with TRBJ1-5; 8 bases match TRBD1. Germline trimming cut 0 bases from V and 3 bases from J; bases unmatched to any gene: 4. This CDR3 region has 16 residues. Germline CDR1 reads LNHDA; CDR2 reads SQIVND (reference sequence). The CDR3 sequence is CASSIDHRGSNQPQHF. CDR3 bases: TGTGCCAGTAGTATAGATCACAGGGGGTCCAATCAGCCCCAGCATTTT.

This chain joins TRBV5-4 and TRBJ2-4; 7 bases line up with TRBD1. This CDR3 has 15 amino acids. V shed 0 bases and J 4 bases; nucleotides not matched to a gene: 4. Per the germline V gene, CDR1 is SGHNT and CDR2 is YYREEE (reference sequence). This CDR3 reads CASSLDGTAKNIQYF. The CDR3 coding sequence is TGTGCCAGCAGCTTGGACGGGACAGCGAAAAACATTCAGTACTTC.

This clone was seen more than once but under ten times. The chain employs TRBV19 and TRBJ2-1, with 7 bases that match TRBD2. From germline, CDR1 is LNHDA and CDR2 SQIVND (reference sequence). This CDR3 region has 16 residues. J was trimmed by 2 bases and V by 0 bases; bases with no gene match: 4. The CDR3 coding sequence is TGTGCCAGTAGTATAGAAAGCGGGATACCCTACAATGAGCAGTTCTTC. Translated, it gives CASSIESGIPYNEQFF.